These 6 T cell receptor beta chains share one sample of origin, sequenced in a study of cytomegalovirus exposure and HLA in healthy donors. 13 Jbeta primers and 60 Vbeta primers were used for the PCR. Method: immunoSEQ multiplex PCR; TCRdb's copy keeps in-frame clones and lacks some. Seen here are fewer than 80,000 clones, 65% to 75% observed once, and the top ten hold about 23%. Source material: PBMCs. The receptor source for this set is a man between 45 and 60 years old in good health and CMV-seropositive.

The chain has TRBV29-1 and TRBJ2-4, with 10 bases matching TRBD2. The CDR3 spans 15 residues. V shed 5 bases, J shed 0 bases, and the junction held 4 bases outside the gene matches. Germline values: CDR1 SQVTM, CDR2 ANQGSEA. CDR3 nucleotides: TGCAGCGTTCTAGCGGGGGCGATAGCCAAAAACATTCAGTACTTC. Translating gives CSVLAGAIAKNIQYF.

This clone was observed a handful of times. This chain joins TRBV4-1 and TRBJ2-7; 7 bases fit TRBD1. J lost 11 bases, V lost 0 bases, and 7 bases had no gene match. Germline-derived CDR1 and CDR2 are MGHRA and YSYEKL. The CDR3 has 13 residues. The CDR3 is CASSQDPLGQEYF. The CDR3 DNA reads TGCGCCAGCAGCCAAGATCCCCTCGGACAGGAGTACTTC.

The chain carries TRBV27 and TRBJ2-7; TRBD2 aligns across 9 bases. CDR1 and CDR2 (germline): MNHEY, SMNVEV (reference sequence). V lost 0 bases to trimming and J lost 6 bases; unmatched junction nucleotides: 12. This CDR3 has 17 amino acids. The CDR3 is CASSLSAPSGTGGEQYF. The CDR3 coding sequence is TGTGCCAGCAGTTTATCGGCCCCTAGCGGGACGGGCGGCGAGCAGTACTTC.

This clone was seen only once. The genes are TRBV7-3 and TRBJ2-1; 9 positions match TRBD2. The CDR3 contains 15 residues. The V gene end was trimmed by 4 bases and the J gene end by 6 bases; junction bases not matched to a gene: 7. The germline V gene encodes CDR1 SGHTA and CDR2 FQGTGA. The CDR3 DNA reads TGTGCCAGCAGCTCGACTAGCGGAGGACCCAATGAGCAGTTCTTC. This encodes CASSSTSGGPNEQFF.

The rearrangement joins TRBV19 to TRBJ2-3; tentative D call: TRBD1 (5 bases). Germline assignment: CDR1 LNHDA and CDR2 SQIVND (reference sequence). The CDR3 is made up of 13 amino acids. V gave up 6 bases and J gave up 2 bases, with 9 bases separating them. In nucleotides, the CDR3 is TGTGCCAGTAGCCAGGACAACACAGATACGCAGTATTTT. It encodes CASSQDNTDTQYF.

In its sample, this clone was seen a few times. The chain carries TRBV27 and TRBJ2-5; 8 bases match TRBD2. The assigned J gene may be wrong: the sequence end matches TRBJ2-7 better. The germline gives CDR1 MNHEY, CDR2 SMNVEV (reference sequence). This CDR3 is built from 14 residues. CDR3 sequence (DNA): TGTGCCAGCACCATGACTAGCGCCTCCTACGAGCAGTACTTC. Translation gives CASTMTSASYEQYF.